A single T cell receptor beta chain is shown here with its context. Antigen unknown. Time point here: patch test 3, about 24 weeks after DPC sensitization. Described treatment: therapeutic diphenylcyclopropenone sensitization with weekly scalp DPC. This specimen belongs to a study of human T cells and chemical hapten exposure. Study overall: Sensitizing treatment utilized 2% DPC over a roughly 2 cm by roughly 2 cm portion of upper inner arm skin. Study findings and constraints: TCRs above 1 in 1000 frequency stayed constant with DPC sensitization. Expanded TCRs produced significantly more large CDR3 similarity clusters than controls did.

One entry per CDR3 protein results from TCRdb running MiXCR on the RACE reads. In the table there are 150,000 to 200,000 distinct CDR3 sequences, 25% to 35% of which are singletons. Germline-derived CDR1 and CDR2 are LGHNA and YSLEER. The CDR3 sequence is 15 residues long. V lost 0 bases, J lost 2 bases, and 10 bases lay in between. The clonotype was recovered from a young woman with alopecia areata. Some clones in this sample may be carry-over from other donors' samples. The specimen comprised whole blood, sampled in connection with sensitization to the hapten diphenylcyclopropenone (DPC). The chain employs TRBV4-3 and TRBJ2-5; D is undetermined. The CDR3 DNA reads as TGCGCCAGCAGCCAAGATCCGGCAAGTCAAGAGACCCAGTACTTC. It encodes CASSQDPASQETQYF.